This T cell receptor beta chain was retrieved from a study of T cell responses to AZD1222 COVID-19 vaccine. CDR3 length equals 16 residues. Unmatched junction bases numbered 4, after V lost 0 bases and J lost 1 base. Germline-derived CDR1 and CDR2 are LGHNA and YNFKEQ. Using immunoSEQ multiplex PCR, the repertoire was profiled, and TCRdb retains in-frame clones only, with some absent. Among 110,000 to 150,000 clones listed, roughly 90% were seen once. The chain has TRBV4-2 and TRBJ2-7; 9 nucleotides match TRBD1. The sequence was collected from an adult in good health. The input for sequencing was peripheral blood, taken on day 0 of AZD1222 vaccination. In DNA, the CDR3 is TGTGCCAGCAGCCAAGAAATCGGACAGGGGTCCTACGAGCAGTACTTC. Translation gives CASSQEIGQGSYEQYF.